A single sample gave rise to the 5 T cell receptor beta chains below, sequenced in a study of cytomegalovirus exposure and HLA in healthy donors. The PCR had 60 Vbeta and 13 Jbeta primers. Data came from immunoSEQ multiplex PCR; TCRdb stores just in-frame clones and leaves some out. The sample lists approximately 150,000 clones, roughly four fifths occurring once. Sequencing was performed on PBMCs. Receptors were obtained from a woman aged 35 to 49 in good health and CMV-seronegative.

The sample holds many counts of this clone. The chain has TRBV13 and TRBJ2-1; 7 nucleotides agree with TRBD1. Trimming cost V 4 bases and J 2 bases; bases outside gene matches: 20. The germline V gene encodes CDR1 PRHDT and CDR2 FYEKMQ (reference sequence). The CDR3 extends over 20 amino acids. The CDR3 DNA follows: TGTGCCAGCAGCTCCACCCCCGGGACAGTCGCAGCACGTCCCTACAATGAGCAGTTCTTC. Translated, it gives CASSSTPGTVAARPYNEQFF.

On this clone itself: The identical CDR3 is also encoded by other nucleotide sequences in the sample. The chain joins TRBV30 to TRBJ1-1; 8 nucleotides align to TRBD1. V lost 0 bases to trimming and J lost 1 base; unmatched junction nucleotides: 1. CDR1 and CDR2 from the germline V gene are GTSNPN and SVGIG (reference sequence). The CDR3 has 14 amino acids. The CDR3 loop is CAWSVGQGNTEAFF. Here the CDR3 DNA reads TGTGCCTGGAGTGTCGGACAGGGGAACACTGAAGCTTTCTTT.

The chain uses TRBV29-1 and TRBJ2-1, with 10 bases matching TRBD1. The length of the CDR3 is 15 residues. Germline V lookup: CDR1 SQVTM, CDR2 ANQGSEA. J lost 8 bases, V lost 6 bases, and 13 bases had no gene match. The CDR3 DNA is TGCAGCGTCCGGGGGGGACAGGGGAGTTTAGATGAGCAGTTCTTC. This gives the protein CSVRGGQGSLDEQFF.

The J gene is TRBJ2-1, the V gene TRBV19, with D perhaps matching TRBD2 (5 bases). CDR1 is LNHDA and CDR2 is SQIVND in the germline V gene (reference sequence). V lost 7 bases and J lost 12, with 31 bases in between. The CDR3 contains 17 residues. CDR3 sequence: CASTQRGNSFAGSGQFF. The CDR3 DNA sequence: TGTGCCAGTACCCAACGGGGAAATAGTTTCGCCGGATCTGGGCAGTTCTTC.

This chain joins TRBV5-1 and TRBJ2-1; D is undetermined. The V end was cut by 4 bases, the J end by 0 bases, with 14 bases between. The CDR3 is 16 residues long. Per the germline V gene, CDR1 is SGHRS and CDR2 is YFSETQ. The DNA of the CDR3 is TGCGCCAGCAGCCAATCCCCGGAGAGCTCCTACAATGAGCAGTTCTTC. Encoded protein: CASSQSPESSYNEQFF.